This T cell receptor (beta chain) came from a study of shared clonotypes between healthy human individuals. The CDR3 spans 16 residues. Trimming stripped 4 bases from V and 10 bases from J, with 23 bases between. Per germline, CDR1 SGHAT and CDR2 FQNNGV. To note about this clone: What it binds is not known.

Naive CD8 cells were CD45RO-negative, positively selected for CCR7, excluding terminally differentiated effector memory CD45RA+ cells. The data were produced by immunoSEQ multiplex PCR, yet TCRdb's version contains in-frame clones alone and is incomplete. The sample gives a few million clones, roughly 95% of which show up once; about 1.7% is in the top ten. Study-level results: Clonotype sharing among donors, it was expected, would be affected by sequencing depth.

Sample: naive CD8+ T cells from PBMCs. The rearrangement joins TRBV11-2 to TRBJ2-1; D tentatively fits TRBD1 or TRBD2 (8 bases each). The sequence was obtained from a man aged 18 to 29 in good health. Some clones in this sample may be carry-over from other donors' samples. Written as DNA, the CDR3 is TGTGCCAGCAGCTCGAGGTGGACAGGGCCTAGCGGGGAGCAGTTCTTC. This translates into CASSSRWTGPSGEQFF.